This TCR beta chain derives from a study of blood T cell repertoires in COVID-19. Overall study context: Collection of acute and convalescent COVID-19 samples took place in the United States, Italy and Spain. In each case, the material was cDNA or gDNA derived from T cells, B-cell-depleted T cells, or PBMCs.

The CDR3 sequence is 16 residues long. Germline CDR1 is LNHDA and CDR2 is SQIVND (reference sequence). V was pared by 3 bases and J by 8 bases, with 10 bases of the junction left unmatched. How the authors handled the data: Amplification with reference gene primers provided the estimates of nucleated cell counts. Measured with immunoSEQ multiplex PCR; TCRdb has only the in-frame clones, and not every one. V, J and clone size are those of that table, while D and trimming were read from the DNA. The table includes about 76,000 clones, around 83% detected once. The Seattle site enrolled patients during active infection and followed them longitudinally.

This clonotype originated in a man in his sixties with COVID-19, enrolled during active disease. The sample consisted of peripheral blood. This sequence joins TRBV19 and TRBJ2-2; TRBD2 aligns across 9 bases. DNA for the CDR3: TGTGCCAGTAGTATTAGACCAGCGGGGGGTGCGGGGGAGCTGTTTTTT. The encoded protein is CASSIRPAGGAGELFF.